The 17 T cell receptor beta chains listed next were all sequenced from one sample in a study of somatic mutations in cytotoxic T cells in rheumatoid arthritis (dated by TCRdb to about 2017). Library method: the immunoSEQ multiplex PCR assay. Sourced from immuneACCESS, this table was stored by TCRdb with only in-frame sequences that have V and J called. A share of the clones is absent; for the studies checked, an unresolved V gene accounts for under half, and the remainder has no known explanation. In all, the sample holds approximately 10,000 clones, and around four fifths of those were seen once. Together, the top ten hold 7.5% to 9.5% of the sample. Sequences were obtained from CD8+ T cells sorted from blood. Every receptor here comes from a woman aged 55-70 years with rheumatoid arthritis.

V gene TRBV5-6 combines with J gene TRBJ1-2; the match to TRBD1 covers 10 bases. This CDR3 spans 17 amino acids. V dropped 6 bases and J dropped 0; count of bases not matched to a gene: 11. Germline V gene sequence: CDR1 SGHDT, CDR2 YYEEEE. The CDR3 region has the DNA TGTGCCAGCAACAGTCCCGGGACAGGGGCAGCTAACTATGGCTACACCTTC. Its translation: CASNSPGTGAANYGYTF.

This chain uses TRBV7-2 with TRBJ2-2; perhaps TRBD2 as D (5 bases). This CDR3 is built from 16 residues. V was shortened by 5 bases and J by 0 bases, with 13 bases between the two germline ends. Germline loops: CDR1 SGHTA, CDR2 FQGNSA. This CDR3 is CASSDPGVTNTGELFF. The CDR3 nucleotides read TGTGCCAGCAGCGACCCCGGGGTGACGAACACCGGGGAGCTGTTTTTT.

There are a few counts of this clone. The chain carries TRBV5-4 and TRBJ2-1; D not resolved. The germline V gene has CDR1 SGHNT and CDR2 YYREEE (reference sequence). Trimming pared 4 bases from V and 6 bases from J, leaving 8 bases between. The CDR3 runs 12 residues. CDR3 protein: CASSASSNEQFF. The CDR3, as DNA: TGTGCCAGCAGCGCTTCGAGCAATGAGCAGTTCTTC.

The rearrangement joins TRBV6-6 to TRBJ1-5, with TRBD1 matching over 10 bases. This CDR3 has 15 residues. Trimming removed 5 bases from V and 4 bases from J; junction bases left unmatched: 5. Germline V gene sequence: CDR1 MNHNY, CDR2 SVGAGI (reference sequence). The CDR3 reads CASSRDRGMNQPQHF. The CDR3 nucleotides read TGTGCCAGCAGTAGGGACAGGGGAATGAATCAGCCCCAGCATTTT.

The V gene is TRBV9, the J gene TRBJ1-5; no reliable D call. Looked up from germline, CDR1 is SGDLS and CDR2 is YYNGEE. There are 14 residues in the CDR3. The V end lost 0 bases, the J end lost 3 bases, and 7 bases lay between the germline ends. CDR3 protein: CASSVGSNNQPQHF. CDR3 DNA: TGTGCCAGCAGCGTAGGGAGCAACAATCAGCCCCAGCATTTT.

The chain has TRBV5-1 and TRBJ1-4; a weak D match, TRBD1 (5 bases). The V and J ends lost 2 bases and 8 bases respectively, with 7 bases between them. This CDR3 region has 12 residues. Looked up from germline, CDR1 is SGHRS and CDR2 is YFSETQ. CDR3 DNA: TGCGCCAGCAGCTTCAACAGGGAAAAACTGTTTTTT. As protein: CASSFNREKLFF.

The CDR3 DNA follows: TGTGCCAGCAGTCCCGATGAATTCGGACTAGCGGGAGTTTCCGGCTCCTACAATGAGCAGTTCTTC. This gives the protein CASSPDEFGLAGVSGSYNEQFF. J is TRBJ2-1 and V is TRBV28, with TRBD2 matching 13 bases. There are 22 residues in the CDR3. Germline-derived CDR1 and CDR2 are MDHEN and SYDVKM. V trimming: 5 bases; J trimming: 0 bases; junction bases outside the gene matches: 19.

J is TRBJ2-2 and V is TRBV15; D not resolved. Trimming left V 1 base short and J 6 bases short, with 9 bases between. The CDR3 spans 14 residues. Per the germline V gene, CDR1 is LNHNV and CDR2 is YYDKDF (reference sequence). The CDR3 sequence: CATSRGDEAGELFF. DNA of the CDR3: TGTGCCACCAGCAGAGGTGACGAGGCCGGGGAGCTGTTTTTT.

The chain is built from TRBV9 and TRBJ2-5; a weak D match, TRBD1 (6 bases). Germline V CDR1 and CDR2: SGDLS, YYNGEE. V was clipped by 4 bases and J by 3 bases, with 13 bases between them. This CDR3 has 14 amino acids. The chain's CDR3 is CASSPRRTEETQYF. CDR3 in DNA: TGTGCCAGCAGCCCTAGGAGGACAGAAGAGACCCAGTACTTC.

There are a few counts of this clone. The chain links TRBV28 to TRBJ1-5; a possible D gene is TRBD1 (5 bases). Germline V gives CDR1 MDHEN, CDR2 SYDVKM. V was shortened by 7 bases and J by 4 bases, with 11 bases between the two germline ends. CDR3 length: 13 amino acids. CDR3 sequence reads: CASNGHQNQPQHF. CDR3 DNA: TGTGCCAGCAATGGACACCAAAATCAGCCCCAGCATTTT. Full variable domain (outside the CDR3, taken from reference TRBV28 and TRBJ1-5): DVKVTQSSRYLVKRTGEKVFLECVQDMDHENMFWYRQDPGLGLRLIYFSYDVKMKEKGDIPEGYSVSREKKERFSLILESASTNQTSMYLCASNGHQNQPQHFGDGTRLSIL.

The rearrangement joins TRBV19 to TRBJ2-7; TRBD1 is a possible D gene (6 bases). CDR1 LNHDA and CDR2 SQIVND come from the germline V gene (reference sequence). V gave up 4 bases and J gave up 4 bases, with 11 bases separating them. There are 13 residues in the CDR3. This CDR3 reads CASSTTTGYEQYF. Here the CDR3 DNA reads TGTGCCAGTAGTACCACGACAGGATACGAGCAGTACTTC.

The rearrangement joins TRBV12-5 to TRBJ1-2; TRBD1 agrees at 8 bases. V lost 8 bases to trimming and J lost 8 bases; unmatched junction nucleotides: 16. This CDR3 contains 15 residues. CDR1 and CDR2 from the germline V gene are LGHNT and FRNRAP. The CDR3 sequence: CASKDRVGFTGGYTF. CDR3 in DNA: TGTGCTAGTAAGGACAGGGTCGGTTTTACGGGAGGCTACACCTTC. The variable domain in full, completed from reference TRBV12-5 and TRBJ1-2, reads DARVTQTPRHKVTEMGQEVTMRCQPILGHNTVFWYRQTMMQGLELLAYFRNRAPLDDSGMPKDRFSAEMPDATLATLKIQPSEPRDSAVYFCASKDRVGFTGGYTFGSGTRLTVV.

This clone was counted a few times. The chain recombines TRBV5-6 with TRBJ1-2; D is ambiguous. Trimming left V 6 bases short and J 8 bases short, with 23 bases between. CDR3 size: 15 residues. Germline V lookup: CDR1 SGHDT, CDR2 YYEEEE. The CDR3: CASIPNPMVPRGYTF. The CDR3 DNA reads as TGTGCCAGCATCCCTAACCCGATGGTCCCAAGAGGCTACACCTTC.

This chain uses TRBV5-4 with TRBJ2-5, with 16 bases lining up with TRBD2. The CDR3 extends over 20 amino acids. CDR1 is SGHNT and CDR2 is YYREEE in the germline V gene (reference sequence). V trimming: 0 bases; J trimming: 1 base; junction bases outside the gene matches: 9. The CDR3 here is CASSLAGGTSGRALQETQYF. The CDR3 coding sequence is TGTGCCAGCAGCTTGGCCGGGGGGACTAGCGGGAGGGCCCTCCAAGAGACCCAGTACTTC.

V gene TRBV27 combines with J gene TRBJ1-5, with 8 bases aligning to TRBD1. Germline values: CDR1 MNHEY, CDR2 SMNVEV (reference sequence). The CDR3 extends over 16 amino acids. V gave up 4 bases and J gave up 7 bases; unmatched junction bases: 12. CDR3 residues: CASSSSGGATGQPQHF. DNA of the CDR3: TGTGCCAGCAGTTCCTCAGGGGGCGCGACCGGGCAGCCCCAGCATTTT.

This chain uses TRBV18 with TRBJ1-2, with 7 bases fitting TRBD1. After removal of 0 bases from V and 9 bases from J, the junction contained 7 bases not matched to a gene. The CDR3 sequence is 14 residues long. Germline CDR1 is KGHSH and CDR2 is LQKENI. CDR3 protein: CASSPPTGLMSYTF. The CDR3 DNA is TGTGCCAGCTCACCACCGACAGGGCTGATGAGCTACACCTTC. Full variable domain (outside the CDR3, taken from reference TRBV18 and TRBJ1-2): NAGVMQNPRHLVRRRGQEARLRCSPMKGHSHVYWYRQLPEEGLKFMVYLQKENIIDESGMPKERFSAEFPKEGPSILRIQQVVRGDSAAYFCASSPPTGLMSYTFGSGTRLTVV.

This clone was counted between two and nine times. The chain combines TRBV27 with TRBJ2-7; TRBD2 might be the D (5 bases). V lost 6 bases to trimming and J lost 6 bases, with 15 bases between them. Germline CDR1 reads MNHEY; CDR2 reads SMNVEV (reference sequence). CDR3 length equals 13 residues. The CDR3 sequence: CASRGEGPLEQYF. DNA for the CDR3: TGTGCCAGCAGGGGAGAGGGTCCCCTCGAGCAGTACTTC.